Following are 26 T cell receptor beta chains from one sample sequenced in a study of T-cell reconstitution after alpha-beta-depleted transplantation in children. The authors prepared the TCRbeta library with unique molecular identifiers. A single record per CDR3 protein comes from TCRdb applying MiXCR to the PCR reads. The repertoire holds 900,000 or so distinct CDR3 sequences, with roughly 16% as singletons. The sequenced sample was PBMCs, mostly from graft donor cells, obtained 360 days after TCRalphabeta/CD19-depleted stem cell transplant. These receptors originate from a male patient younger than 18 who had a stem cell transplant for acute lymphoblastic leukemia, so the T cells may come from the graft donor.

This clonotype was counted between two and nine times. The chain combines TRBV7-8 with TRBJ1-2, with a possible D match to TRBD1 (5 bases). The CDR3 has 16 residues. Deletions cut 4 bases from V and 1 base from J, with 16 bases between. CDR1 is SGHVS and CDR2 is FQNEAQ in the germline V gene. CDR3 loop: CASSSASTGGNYGYTF. CDR3 coding DNA: TGTGCCAGCAGCTCCGCCTCGACCGGGGGTAACTATGGCTACACCTTC.

With regard to this clonotype: One end of the junction fails to match germline, which may point to a read error. The chain employs TRBV12-3 or TRBV12-4 and TRBJ1-2, with D possibly TRBD1 on 5 matching bases. CDR3 length: 14 amino acids. The CDR3 protein is CASSLKRTWEQALF. The CDR3 DNA follows: TGTGCCAGCAGTTTAAAGCGCACTTGGGAACAGGCACTCTTC.

The V and J genes are TRBV24-1 and TRBJ2-2; 7 bases map to TRBD1. The germline gives CDR1 KGHDR, CDR2 SFDVKD. The CDR3 covers 17 residues. Losses at the gene ends were 3 bases for V and 2 bases for J; bases not matched to a gene: 8. CDR3 in amino acids: CATSDIYRGGNTGELFF. The CDR3 bases are TGTGCCACCAGTGATATTTACAGGGGCGGTAACACCGGGGAGCTGTTTTTT.

The V gene is TRBV9, the J gene TRBJ2-5; a weak D match, TRBD1 (6 bases). V lost 5 bases to trimming and J lost 2 bases, with 13 bases between them. Germline CDR1 SGDLS, CDR2 YYNGEE. This CDR3 is 14 amino acids long. The CDR3 nucleotides are TGTGCCAGCAGTGGCGGACAGAATCAAGAGACCCAGTACTTC. The encoded protein is CASSGGQNQETQYF.

This clonotype has just a few counts. This rearrangement joins TRBV29-1 to TRBJ2-2; D not resolved. V lost 4 bases and J 6 bases, leaving 15 bases between the germline ends. Germline V gene sequence: CDR1 SQVTM, CDR2 ANQGSEA. This CDR3 spans 14 amino acids. CDR3 nucleotides: TGCAGCGTTGCCGTCGGACGACCTGCCGGGGAGCTGTTTTTT. This codes for CSVAVGRPAGELFF.

This clonotype was detected only a few times. The chain uses TRBV3-1 and TRBJ2-7; 9 bases are a match to TRBD2. The germline gives CDR1 LGHDT, CDR2 YNNKEL (reference sequence). The CDR3 contains 16 residues. J lost 1 base, V lost 4 bases, and 8 bases had no gene match. The CDR3 DNA reads TGTGCCAGCAGCCTCCTAAGCGGGAGGCAGTCCTACGAGCAGTACTTC. Protein: CASSLLSGRQSYEQYF.

This clonotype was seen a handful of times. V is TRBV12-3 or TRBV12-4 and J is TRBJ2-7; TRBD2 matches at 14 bases. The CDR3 is 16 residues long. V lost 3 bases, J lost 5 bases, and 6 bases stayed unmatched. CDR3 nucleotides: TGTGCCAGCAGTTTCGGGACTAGCGGGAGTTTGGACGAGCAGTACTTC. Its protein is CASSFGTSGSLDEQYF.

J is TRBJ2-7 and V is TRBV11-2, with 10 bases fitting TRBD1. V gave up 3 bases and J gave up 5 bases; unmatched junction bases: 19. CDR3 size: 19 residues. CDR1 and CDR2 from the germline V gene are SGHAT and FQNNGV. CDR3 loop: CASSLGRGQGSPKADEQYF. The CDR3 DNA sequence: TGTGCCAGCAGCTTGGGACGGGGACAGGGGTCACCGAAGGCAGACGAGCAGTACTTC.

The rearrangement links TRBV6-2 or TRBV6-3 to TRBJ2-3, with unresolved D. The CDR3 spans 15 residues. Per germline, CDR1 MNHEY and CDR2 SVGEGT. Trimming pared 0 bases from V and 0 bases from J, leaving 7 bases between. The CDR3 DNA is TGTGCCAGCAGTTACTCGTACGGGAGCACAGATACGCAGTATTTT. Translated: CASSYSYGSTDTQYF.

This sequence joins TRBV5-1 and TRBJ1-1; possibly TRBD1 for D (6 bases). Germline CDR1 SGHRS, CDR2 YFSETQ. V shed 3 bases and J shed 6 bases, with 24 bases lying between them. The CDR3 is 17 residues long. The CDR3 reads CASSWNRVSTLVPEAFF. For the CDR3, the DNA is TGCGCCAGCAGCTGGAACAGGGTTTCCACCTTAGTCCCTGAAGCTTTCTTT.

This clonotype was found many times. The rearrangement uses TRBV5-1 and TRBJ1-5; tentative D call: TRBD1 (5 bases). V shed 0 bases and J shed 2 bases, with 12 bases lying between them. CDR3 length equals 16 residues. Germline CDR1 is SGHRS and CDR2 is YFSETQ. The CDR3 DNA reads TGCGCCAGCAGCTTGGAAGGTTGGGGGGGCAATCAGCCCCAGCATTTT. Its protein product is CASSLEGWGGNQPQHF. The whole variable domain, remainder taken from reference TRBV5-1 and TRBJ1-5, is KAGVTQTPRYLIKTRGQQVTLSCSPISGHRSVSWYQQTPGQGLQFLFEYFSETQRNKGNFPGRFSGRQFSNSRSEMNVSTLELGDSALYLCASSLEGWGGNQPQHFGDGTRLSIL.

In this sample, this clonotype turned up a few times. The chain recombines TRBV5-1 with TRBJ2-1, with a tentative D call TRBD2 (5 bases). This CDR3 spans 13 amino acids. With 4 bases removed from V and 8 bases from J, the gap between germline ends came to 13 bases. Germline V gives CDR1 SGHRS, CDR2 YFSETQ. The CDR3 region has the DNA TGCGCCAGCAGCGTCCGGGATGTCTATGAGCAGTTCTTC. Translated, it gives CASSVRDVYEQFF.

The V call is TRBV7-7, the J call TRBJ2-3; 10 bases align to TRBD1. Germline assignment: CDR1 SSHAT and CDR2 FNYEAQ (reference sequence). The J segment lost 3 bases and the V segment lost 5 bases, leaving 8 bases of the junction unmatched. The CDR3 contains 16 residues. CDR3 in DNA: TGTGCCAGCAGCCAGGGGACAGGGGTTTCGACAGATACGCAGTATTTT. Translated: CASSQGTGVSTDTQYF.

This clonotype was found a few times. The chain recombines TRBV25-1 with TRBJ1-5; D call uncertain. The CDR3 runs to 13 residues. Between the trimmed V and J ends, which lost 3 bases and 4 bases, there was a span of 7 bases. Germline CDR1 reads MGHDK; CDR2 reads SYGVNS. DNA of the CDR3: TGTGCCAGCAGTGATATCGGGAATCAGCCCCAGCATTTT. Its protein product is CASSDIGNQPQHF.

The table lists this clonotype with many counts. V is TRBV28 and J is TRBJ1-1, with D possibly TRBD1 on 5 matching bases. The CDR3 extends over 14 amino acids. Per the germline V gene, CDR1 is MDHEN and CDR2 is SYDVKM. The germline V and J ends were trimmed by 5 bases and 1 base, with 11 bases remaining between them. CDR3 sequence reads: CASSRDGPNTEAFF. Here the CDR3 DNA reads TGTGCCAGCAGTCGGGACGGCCCGAACACTGAAGCTTTCTTT. The full variable domain, its missing parts supplied by reference TRBV28 and TRBJ1-1, is DVKVTQSSRYLVKRTGEKVFLECVQDMDHENMFWYRQDPGLGLRLIYFSYDVKMKEKGDIPEGYSVSREKKERFSLILESASTNQTSMYLCASSRDGPNTEAFFGQGTRLTVV.

The table lists this clonotype with a few counts. The chain couples TRBV27 to TRBJ2-7; TRBD2 matches 10 bases. The CDR3 covers 15 residues. J gave up 5 bases and V 0 bases, and 4 bases lay outside the gene matches. From germline, CDR1 is MNHEY and CDR2 SMNVEV (reference sequence). Written as DNA, the CDR3 is TGTGCCAGCAGTTTATCGGCACTAGCGGGAAACGAGCAGTACTTC. Translated: CASSLSALAGNEQYF.

The V call is TRBV5-1, the J call TRBJ2-1; possibly TRBD1 for D (5 bases). V was cut by 1 base and J by 5 bases, with 10 bases left in between. This CDR3 spans 14 amino acids. The V gene's germline CDR1 is SGHRS and CDR2 YFSETQ. The CDR3 reads CASSLTGRDNEQFF. Here the CDR3 DNA reads TGCGCCAGCAGCTTGACTGGCAGGGACAATGAGCAGTTCTTC. The whole variable domain, filled in from reference TRBV5-1 and TRBJ2-1, reads KAGVTQTPRYLIKTRGQQVTLSCSPISGHRSVSWYQQTPGQGLQFLFEYFSETQRNKGNFPGRFSGRQFSNSRSEMNVSTLELGDSALYLCASSLTGRDNEQFFGPGTRLTVL.

In its sample, this clonotype was seen many times. The chain recombines TRBV13 with TRBJ2-1; 10 bases match TRBD1. Germline V CDR1 and CDR2: PRHDT, FYEKMQ (reference sequence). With 4 bases clipped from V and 7 bases from J, the junction kept 7 bases outside the gene matches. This CDR3 is 15 amino acids long. For the CDR3, the DNA is TGTGCCAGCAGCTCCTGGACAGGGGGAACGAATGAGCAGTTCTTC. Residues: CASSSWTGGTNEQFF.

The chain couples TRBV5-4 to TRBJ2-3, with 8 bases fitting TRBD2. The V and J ends lost 3 bases and 0 bases, in that order; junction bases with no gene match: 21. Looked up from germline, CDR1 is SGHNT and CDR2 is YYREEE (reference sequence). The length of the CDR3 is 21 residues. CDR3 sequence: CASSYYPRTSPTRASTDTQYF. CDR3 sequence (DNA): TGTGCCAGCAGCTATTACCCACGGACTAGCCCTACACGAGCTAGCACAGATACGCAGTATTTT. The full variable domain, in which reference TRBV5-4 and TRBJ2-3 provide the parts outside the CDR3, is ETGVTQSPTHLIKTRGQQVTLRCSSQSGHNTVSWYQQALGQGPQFIFQYYREEENGRGNFPPRFSGLQFPNYSSELNVNALELDDSALYLCASSYYPRTSPTRASTDTQYFGPGTRLTVL.

This clonotype has a handful of counts. The chain carries TRBV9 and TRBJ2-1; TRBD1 agrees at 9 bases. In germline, CDR1 is SGDLS, CDR2 YYNGEE. V lost 0 bases to trimming and J lost 6 bases; unmatched junction nucleotides: 4. The CDR3 extends over 15 amino acids. The CDR3 DNA sequence: TGTGCCAGCAGCGTAGTTAACAGGGGGCTCAATGAGCAGTTCTTC. Its protein product is CASSVVNRGLNEQFF. The whole variable domain, filled in from reference TRBV9 and TRBJ2-1, reads DSGVTQTPKHLITATGQRVTLRCSPRSGDLSVYWYQQSLDQGLQFLIQYYNGEERAKGNILERFSAQQFPDLHSELNLSSLELGDSALYFCASSVVNRGLNEQFFGPGTRLTVL.

There are a few counts of this clonotype. This sequence joins TRBV5-1 and TRBJ2-7, with D maybe TRBD2 (5 bases). The CDR3 is made up of 14 amino acids. V was shortened by 4 bases and J by 1 base, with 12 bases between the two germline ends. The V gene's germline CDR1 is SGHRS and CDR2 YFSETQ. The CDR3 region has the DNA TGCGCCAGCAGCGAGGGCACAATTTCCTACGAGCAGTACTTC. This gives the protein CASSEGTISYEQYF.

The rearrangement links TRBV6-5 to TRBJ2-5; 7 bases are shared with TRBD2. CDR3 length: 14 residues. Germline-derived CDR1 and CDR2 are MNHEY and SVGAGI. V shed 0 bases and J 6 bases; nucleotides not matched to a gene: 4. This chain's CDR3 is CASSYSPTSQTQYF. The CDR3 DNA follows: TGTGCCAGCAGTTACTCCCCGACTAGCCAGACCCAGTACTTC.

The chain uses TRBV21-1 and TRBJ2-1; TRBD1 was called by the table and not checked on the DNA. TRBV21-1 is a listed pseudogene. The length of the CDR3 is 16 residues. The CDR3 is CASSPRSGTGEDEQFF. CDR3 DNA: TGTGCCAGCAGCCCAAGATCCGGGACAGGGGAGGATGAGCAGTTCTTC.

This clonotype has just a few counts. The V call is TRBV7-3, the J call TRBJ1-4, with TRBD1 identical over 9 bases. Losses at the gene ends were 5 bases for V and 8 bases for J; bases not matched to a gene: 6. CDR3 size: 14 residues. CDR1 SGHTA and CDR2 FQGTGA come from the germline V gene. The CDR3 nucleotides are TGTGCCAGCAGCCAGGACAGGGGTAGCGAAAAACTGTTTTTT. It is translated as CASSQDRGSEKLFF.

This clonotype was observed a handful of times. One end of the junction fails to match germline, which may point to a read error. V gene TRBV7-9 combines with J gene TRBJ2-5, with 9 bases aligning to TRBD2. Germline V gives CDR1 SEHNR, CDR2 FQNEAQ (reference sequence). The CDR3 runs 15 residues. CDR3 amino acids: CASSIKGLAQEAQYF. CDR3 in DNA: TGTGCCAGCAGCATAAAGGGACTAGCTCAAGAGGCCCAGTACTTC.

In its sample, this clonotype was seen a few times. The chain joins TRBV5-1 to TRBJ2-2, with 11 bases that match TRBD1. Germline loops: CDR1 SGHRS, CDR2 YFSETQ. The V gene end was trimmed by 3 bases and the J gene end by 6 bases; junction bases not matched to a gene: 4. This CDR3 region has 15 residues. The CDR3 DNA follows: TGCGCCAGCAGCTCGCTGGACAGGGGGCCCGGGGAGCTGTTTTTT. It yields the protein CASSSLDRGPGELFF.